This TCR beta chain was documented in a study of T-cell reconstitution after alpha-beta-depleted transplantation in children. The length of the CDR3 is 15 residues. Trimming left V 1 base short and J 3 bases short, with 10 bases between. Germline loops: CDR1 LGHNA, CDR2 YSLEER. A library of TCRbeta sequences, prepared with unique molecular identifiers, was generated. TCRdb redid the calling of the PCR reads with MiXCR, one entry per CDR3 protein. The sample comprises about 240,000 distinct CDR3 sequences, approximately 12% of which are singletons, and over 2.5% rests with the top ten. Sequenced here: PBMCs from the stem cell graft donor, sampled from the stem cell graft. The TCR comes from a human donor who donated a stem cell graft to a child with acute lymphoblastic leukemia. The J gene is TRBJ1-5, the V gene TRBV4-3; D call uncertain. CDR3 coding DNA: TGCGCCAGCAGCCAAGTATTCGGTGACAATCAGCCCCAGCATTTT. It yields the protein CASSQVFGDNQPQHF.